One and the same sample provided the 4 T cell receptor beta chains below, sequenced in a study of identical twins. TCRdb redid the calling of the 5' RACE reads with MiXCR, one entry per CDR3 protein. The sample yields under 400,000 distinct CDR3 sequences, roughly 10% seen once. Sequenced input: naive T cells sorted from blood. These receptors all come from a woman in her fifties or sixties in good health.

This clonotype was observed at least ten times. This CDR3 is CASSVTNTGELFF. The CDR3 DNA reads TGTGCCAGCAGTGTCACGAACACCGGGGAGCTGTTTTTT. The rearrangement links TRBV2 to TRBJ2-2; no reliable D call. This CDR3 comprises 13 residues. Trimming left V 4 bases short and J 0 bases short, with 3 bases between. CDR1 is SNHLY, CDR2 FYNNEI, per germline.

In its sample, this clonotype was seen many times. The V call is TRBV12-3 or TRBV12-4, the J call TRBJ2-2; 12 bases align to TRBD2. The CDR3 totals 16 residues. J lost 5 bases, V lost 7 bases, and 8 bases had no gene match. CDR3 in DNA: TGTGCCAGCATTAAACTAGCGGGAGGATATACCGGGGAGCTGTTTTTT. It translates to CASIKLAGGYTGELFF.

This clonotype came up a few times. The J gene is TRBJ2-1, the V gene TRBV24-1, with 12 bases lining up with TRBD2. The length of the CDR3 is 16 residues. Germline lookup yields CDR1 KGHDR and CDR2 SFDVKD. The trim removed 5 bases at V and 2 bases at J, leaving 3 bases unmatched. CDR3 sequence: CATSGSSGRAYNEQFF. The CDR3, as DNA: TGTGCCACCAGTGGTTCTAGCGGGAGGGCCTACAATGAGCAGTTCTTC.

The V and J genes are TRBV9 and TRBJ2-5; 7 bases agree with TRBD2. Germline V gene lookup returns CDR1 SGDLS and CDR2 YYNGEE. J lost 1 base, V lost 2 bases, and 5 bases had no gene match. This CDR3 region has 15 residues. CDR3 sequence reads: CASSVLGGSQETQYF. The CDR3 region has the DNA TGTGCCAGCAGCGTTCTGGGGGGGAGCCAAGAGACCCAGTACTTC.